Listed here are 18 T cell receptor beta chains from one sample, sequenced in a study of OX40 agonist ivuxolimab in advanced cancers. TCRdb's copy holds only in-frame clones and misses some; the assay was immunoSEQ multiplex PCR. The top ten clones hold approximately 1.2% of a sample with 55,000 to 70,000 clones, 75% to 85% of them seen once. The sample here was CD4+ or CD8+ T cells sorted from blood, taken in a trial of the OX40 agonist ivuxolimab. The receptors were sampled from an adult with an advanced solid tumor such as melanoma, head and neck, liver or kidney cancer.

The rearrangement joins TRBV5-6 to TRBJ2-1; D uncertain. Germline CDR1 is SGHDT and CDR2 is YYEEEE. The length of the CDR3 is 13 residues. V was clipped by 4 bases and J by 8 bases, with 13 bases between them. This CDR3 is CASSLYTRDEQFF. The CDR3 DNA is TGTGCCAGCAGCCTATACACAAGAGATGAGCAGTTCTTC.

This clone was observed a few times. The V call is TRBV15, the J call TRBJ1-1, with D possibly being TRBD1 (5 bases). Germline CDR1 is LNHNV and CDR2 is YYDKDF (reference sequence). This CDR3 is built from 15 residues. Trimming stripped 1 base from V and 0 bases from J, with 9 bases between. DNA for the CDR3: TGTGCCACCAGCAGAGGTCACAGGATGAACACTGAAGCTTTCTTT. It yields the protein CATSRGHRMNTEAFF.

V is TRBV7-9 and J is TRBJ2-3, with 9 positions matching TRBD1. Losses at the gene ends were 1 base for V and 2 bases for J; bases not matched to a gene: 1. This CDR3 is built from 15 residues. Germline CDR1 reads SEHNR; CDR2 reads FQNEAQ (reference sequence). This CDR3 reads CASSLGDRDTDTQYF. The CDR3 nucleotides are TGTGCCAGCAGCTTAGGGGACAGGGACACAGATACGCAGTATTTT.

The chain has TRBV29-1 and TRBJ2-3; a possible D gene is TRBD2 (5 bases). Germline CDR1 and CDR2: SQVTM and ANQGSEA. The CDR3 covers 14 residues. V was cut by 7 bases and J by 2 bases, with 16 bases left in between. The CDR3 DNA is TGCAGCGCCGGAACAGAGGGATACACAGATACGCAGTATTTT. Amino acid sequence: CSAGTEGYTDTQYF.

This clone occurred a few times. The CDR3, as DNA: TGTGCCAGCAGCTTGGTTTCTGGCCAGGTGAACACTGAAGCTTTCTTT. Translated, it gives CASSLVSGQVNTEAFF. The genes are TRBV5-5 and TRBJ1-1; D gene uncertain. CDR1 and CDR2 from the germline V gene are SGHKS and YYEKEE (reference sequence). This CDR3 has 16 residues. The V end lost 0 bases, the J end lost 0 bases, and 12 bases lay between the germline ends.

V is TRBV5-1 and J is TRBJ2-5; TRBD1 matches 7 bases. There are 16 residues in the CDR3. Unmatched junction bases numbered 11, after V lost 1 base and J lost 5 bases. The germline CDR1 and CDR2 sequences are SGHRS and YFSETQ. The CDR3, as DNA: TGCGCCAGCAGCTTGACCCGGACAGGTCGAGAGGAGACCCAGTACTTC. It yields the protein CASSLTRTGREETQYF. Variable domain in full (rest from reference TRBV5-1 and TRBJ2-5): KAGVTQTPRYLIKTRGQQVTLSCSPISGHRSVSWYQQTPGQGLQFLFEYFSETQRNKGNFPGRFSGRQFSNSRSEMNVSTLELGDSALYLCASSLTRTGREETQYFGPGTRLLVL.

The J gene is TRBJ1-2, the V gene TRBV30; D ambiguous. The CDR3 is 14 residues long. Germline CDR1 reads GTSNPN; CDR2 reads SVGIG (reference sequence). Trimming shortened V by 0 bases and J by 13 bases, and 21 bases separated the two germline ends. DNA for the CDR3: TGTGCCTGGAGTGTACCCTTTCCCGGGAGCCCGTGCACCTTC. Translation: CAWSVPFPGSPCTF.

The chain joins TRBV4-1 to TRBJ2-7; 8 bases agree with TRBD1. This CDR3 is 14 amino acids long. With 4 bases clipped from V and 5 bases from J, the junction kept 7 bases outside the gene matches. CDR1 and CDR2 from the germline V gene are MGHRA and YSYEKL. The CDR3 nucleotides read TGCGCCAGCAGCCCCCAACAGGGGGATAACGAGCAGTACTTC. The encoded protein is CASSPQQGDNEQYF.

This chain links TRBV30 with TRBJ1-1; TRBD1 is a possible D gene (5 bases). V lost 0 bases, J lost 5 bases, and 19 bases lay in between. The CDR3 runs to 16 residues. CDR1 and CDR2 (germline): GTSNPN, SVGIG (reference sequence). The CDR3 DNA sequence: TGTGCCTGGAGTGTACTAAGGGGCCTCTCGAGGACTGAAGCTTTCTTT. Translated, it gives CAWSVLRGLSRTEAFF.

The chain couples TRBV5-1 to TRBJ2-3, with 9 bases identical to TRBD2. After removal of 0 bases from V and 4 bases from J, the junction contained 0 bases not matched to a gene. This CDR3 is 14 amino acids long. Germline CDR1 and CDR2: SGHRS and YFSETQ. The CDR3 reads CASSLGTSADTQYF. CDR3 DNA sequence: TGCGCCAGCAGCTTGGGGACTAGCGCAGATACGCAGTATTTT.

The CDR3 here is CASSREGGTEAFF. The DNA of the CDR3 is TGTGCCAGTAGCCGCGAGGGGGGAACTGAAGCTTTCTTT. The V gene is TRBV19, the J gene TRBJ1-1, with TRBD1 as a possible D gene (6 bases). V was shortened by 6 bases and J by 5 bases, with 13 bases between the two germline ends. The CDR3 consists of 13 residues. Per germline, CDR1 LNHDA and CDR2 SQIVND (reference sequence).

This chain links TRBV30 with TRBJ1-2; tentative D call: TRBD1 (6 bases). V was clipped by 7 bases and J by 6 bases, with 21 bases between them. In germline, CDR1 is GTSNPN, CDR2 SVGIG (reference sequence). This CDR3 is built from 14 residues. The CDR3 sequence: CAFYTGYGLHGYTF. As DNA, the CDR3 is TGTGCCTTCTATACAGGGTACGGCCTGCATGGCTACACCTTC.

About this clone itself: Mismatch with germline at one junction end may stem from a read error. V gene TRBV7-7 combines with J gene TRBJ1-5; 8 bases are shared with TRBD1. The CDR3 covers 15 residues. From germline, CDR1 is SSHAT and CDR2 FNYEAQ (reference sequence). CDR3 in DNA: TGTGCTAGCAGCCTTGACAGGGGCTTGGCTCAGCCCCAGCATTTT. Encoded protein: CASSLDRGLAQPQHF.

DNA of the CDR3: TGCGCCAGCAGCTTGGGGGACTCTGGAAACACCATATATTTT. Its translation: CASSLGDSGNTIYF. The chain is built from TRBV5-1 and TRBJ1-3; no firm D call. This CDR3 comprises 14 residues. Per germline, CDR1 SGHRS and CDR2 YFSETQ. V shed 0 bases and J shed 0 bases, with 4 bases lying between them.

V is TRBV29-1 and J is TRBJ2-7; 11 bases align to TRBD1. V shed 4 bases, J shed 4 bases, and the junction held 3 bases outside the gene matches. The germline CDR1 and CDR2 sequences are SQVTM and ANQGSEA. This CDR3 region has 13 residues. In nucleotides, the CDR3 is TGCAGCGTTGGGGACAGGGGGGCATACGAGCAGTACTTC. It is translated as CSVGDRGAYEQYF.

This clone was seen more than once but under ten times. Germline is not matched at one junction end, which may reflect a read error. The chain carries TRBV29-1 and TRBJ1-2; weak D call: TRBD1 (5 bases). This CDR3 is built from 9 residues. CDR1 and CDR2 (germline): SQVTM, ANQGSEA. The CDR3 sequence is CSGDLGRGF. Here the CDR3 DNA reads TGCAGCGGTGACTTGGGACGGGGCTTC.

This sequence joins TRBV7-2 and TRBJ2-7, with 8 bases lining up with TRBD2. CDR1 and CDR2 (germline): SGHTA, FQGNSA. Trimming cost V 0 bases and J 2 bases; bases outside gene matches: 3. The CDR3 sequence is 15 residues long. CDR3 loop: CASSLAPGLAYEQYF. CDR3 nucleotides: TGTGCCAGCAGCTTAGCCCCGGGACTAGCCTACGAGCAGTACTTC.

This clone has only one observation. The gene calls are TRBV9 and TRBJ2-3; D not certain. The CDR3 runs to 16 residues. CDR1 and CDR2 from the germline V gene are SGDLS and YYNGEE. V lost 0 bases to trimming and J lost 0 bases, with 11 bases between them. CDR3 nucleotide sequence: TGTGCCAGCAGCGTAGTTGTAAGTGGTAGCACAGATACGCAGTATTTT. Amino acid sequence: CASSVVVSGSTDTQYF.